This TCR beta chain was sequenced for a study of beta chain features in type 1 diabetes. Study-wide results and caveats: All four CD4+ subsets from Type 1 diabetes patients carried moderately but significantly shorter TCRB CDR3s.

This clone came up a few times. Its antigen remains unidentified. Reverse transcription of all isolated RNA meant that expressed TCRB transcripts were sequenced. Sequenced by immunoSEQ multiplex PCR; TCRdb stores in-frame clones only, minus some. The table has 280,000 or so clones, approximately 15% seen once. What was sequenced was naive CD4+ T cells from blood. The receptor comes from a young man with type 1 diabetes.

CDR3 DNA: TGTGCCAGTAGTGCCCCGGGACAGGGAGGCAATCAGCCCCAGCATTTT. Its translation is CASSAPGQGGNQPQHF. V gene TRBV19 combines with J gene TRBJ1-5; TRBD1 aligns across 9 bases. The CDR3 is made up of 16 amino acids. V was pared by 5 bases and J by 2 bases, with 7 bases of the junction left unmatched. In germline, CDR1 is LNHDA, CDR2 SQIVND (reference sequence).